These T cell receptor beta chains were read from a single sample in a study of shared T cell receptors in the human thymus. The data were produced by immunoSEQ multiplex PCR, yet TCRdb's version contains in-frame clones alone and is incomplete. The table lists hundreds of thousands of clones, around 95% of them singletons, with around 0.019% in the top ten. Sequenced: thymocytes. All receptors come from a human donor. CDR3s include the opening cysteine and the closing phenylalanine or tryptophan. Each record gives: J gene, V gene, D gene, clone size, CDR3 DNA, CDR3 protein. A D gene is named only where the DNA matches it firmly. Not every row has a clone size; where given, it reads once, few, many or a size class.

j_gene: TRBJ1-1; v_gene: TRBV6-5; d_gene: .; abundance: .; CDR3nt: TGTGCCAGCACTTTACATAAGAGAATGAACACTGAAGCTTTCTTT; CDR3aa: CASTLHKRMNTEAFF
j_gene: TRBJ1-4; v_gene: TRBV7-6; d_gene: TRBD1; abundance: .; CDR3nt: TGTGCCAGCAGCGAAAAGGACAGGGTGCCTTTT; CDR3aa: CASSEKDRVPF
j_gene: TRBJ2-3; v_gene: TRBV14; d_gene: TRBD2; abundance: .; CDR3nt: TGTGCCAGCAGCCAAGATGTTAGGGGCGGGAGGTGGACAGATACGCAGTATTTT; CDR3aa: CASSQDVRGGRWTDTQYF
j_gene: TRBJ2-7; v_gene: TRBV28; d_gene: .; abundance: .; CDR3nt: TGTGCCAGCAGTTTACCCCTGGACCGTTACTACGAGCAGTACTTC; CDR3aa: CASSLPLDRYYEQYF
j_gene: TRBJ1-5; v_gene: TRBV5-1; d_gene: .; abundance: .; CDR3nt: TGCGCCAGCAGCCGACTAGGGGGTTATCAGCCCCAGCATTTT; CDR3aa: CASSRLGGYQPQHF
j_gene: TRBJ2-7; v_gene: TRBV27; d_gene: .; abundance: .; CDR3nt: TGTGCCAGCAGTTTAGGGGTAGGGAACTACGAGCAGTACTTC; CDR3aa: CASSLGVGNYEQYF
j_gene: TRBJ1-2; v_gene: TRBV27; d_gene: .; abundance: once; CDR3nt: TGTGCCAGCAGCTTCTTTCAGAATCAGGGTCTAAATGGCTACACCTTC; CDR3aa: CASSFFQNQGLNGYTF
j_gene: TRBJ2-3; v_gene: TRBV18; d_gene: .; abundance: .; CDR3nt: TGTGCCAGCTCACCACTCGCACTAAATGGGGCAGATACGCAGTATTTT; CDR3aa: CASSPLALNGADTQYF
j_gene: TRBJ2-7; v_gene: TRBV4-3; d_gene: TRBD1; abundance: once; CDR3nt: TGCGCCAGCAGCCAAGTGGGACAGGGATACCCCTCCTACGAGCAGTACTTC; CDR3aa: CASSQVGQGYPSYEQYF
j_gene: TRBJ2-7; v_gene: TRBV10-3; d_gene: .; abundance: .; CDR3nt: TGTGCCATCAGGGGGGACTCCTACGAGCAGTACTTC; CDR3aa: CAIRGDSYEQYF
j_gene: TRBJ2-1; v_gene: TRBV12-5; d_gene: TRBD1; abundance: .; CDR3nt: TGTGCTAGTGGTTTGGTCCTCGTCCGGGACAGGGGGTACAATGAGCAGTTCTTC; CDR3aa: CASGLVLVRDRGYNEQFF
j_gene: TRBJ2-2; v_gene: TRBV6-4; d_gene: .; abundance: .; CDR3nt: TGTGCCAGCAGTGACTCGAACCAGAACACCGGGGAGCTGTTTTTT; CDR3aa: CASSDSNQNTGELFF
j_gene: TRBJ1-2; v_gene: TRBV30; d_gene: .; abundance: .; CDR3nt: TGTGTCTGGAGTGTACAGGCCTCCGGACGGACCTTCTATGGCTACACCTTC; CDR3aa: CVWSVQASGRTFYGYTF
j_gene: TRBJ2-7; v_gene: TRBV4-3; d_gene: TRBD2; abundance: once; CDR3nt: TGCGCCAGCAGCCAACTACGACTAGCGGGAGGTGGCGAGCAGTACTTC; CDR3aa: CASSQLRLAGGGEQYF
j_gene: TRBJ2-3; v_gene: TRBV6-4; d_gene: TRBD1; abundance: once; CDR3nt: TGTGCCAGCAGTCCGTCCCGGGACAGGGGACCAAGCACAGATACGCAGTATTTT; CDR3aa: CASSPSRDRGPSTDTQYF
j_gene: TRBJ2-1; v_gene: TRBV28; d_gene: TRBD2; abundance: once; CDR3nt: TGTGCCAGCAGTTCCTCTAGCGGGAGACCCTCGGGCAATGAGCAGTTCTTC; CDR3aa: CASSSSSGRPSGNEQFF
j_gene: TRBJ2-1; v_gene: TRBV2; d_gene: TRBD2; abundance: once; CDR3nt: TGTGCCAGCAGTGACGGACTAGCGGGAGTTGAGCAGTTCTTC; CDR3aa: CASSDGLAGVEQFF
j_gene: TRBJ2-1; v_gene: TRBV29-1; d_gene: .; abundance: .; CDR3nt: TGCAGCGTCGTTCAGCCCGCCGGGCAGTTCTTC; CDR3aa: CSVVQPAGQFF
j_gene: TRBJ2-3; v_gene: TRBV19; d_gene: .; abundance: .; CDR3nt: TGTGCCAGTAGTATTGGGGGCGGGCCTAGCACAGATACGCAGTATTTT; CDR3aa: CASSIGGGPSTDTQYF
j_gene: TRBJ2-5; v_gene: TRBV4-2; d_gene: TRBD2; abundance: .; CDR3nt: TGTGCCAGCAGCCAAGATCGACCGGGACTAGCGGGAGCGAAGGAGACCCAGTACTTC; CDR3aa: CASSQDRPGLAGAKETQYF
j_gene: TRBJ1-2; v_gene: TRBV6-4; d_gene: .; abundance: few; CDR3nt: TGTGCCAGCAGCCTCTACAGACAGTCCGGCCACTATGGCTACACCTTC; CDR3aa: CASSLYRQSGHYGYTF
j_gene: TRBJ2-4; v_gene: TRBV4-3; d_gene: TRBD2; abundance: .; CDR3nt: TGCGCCAGCAGCCACCGCAATCGGTCGGGACTAGCAGACAAAAACATTCAGTACTTC; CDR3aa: CASSHRNRSGLADKNIQYF
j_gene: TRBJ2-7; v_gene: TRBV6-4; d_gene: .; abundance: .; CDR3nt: TGTGCCAGCAGTGACTCCTCGGCACAAAGCTCCTACGAGCAGTACTTC; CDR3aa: CASSDSSAQSSYEQYF
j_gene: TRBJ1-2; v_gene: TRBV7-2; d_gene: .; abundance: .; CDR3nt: TGTGCCAGCAGCTTGGGCACCAATCGCAGTTATGGCTACACCTTC; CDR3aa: CASSLGTNRSYGYTF
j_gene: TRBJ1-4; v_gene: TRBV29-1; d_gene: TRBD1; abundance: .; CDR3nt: TGCAGCGTCAACAGGGGAACTAATGAAAAACTGTTTTTT; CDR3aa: CSVNRGTNEKLFF
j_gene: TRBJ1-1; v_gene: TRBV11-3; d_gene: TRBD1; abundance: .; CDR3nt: TGTGCCAGCAGCCCCGACAGGGGGAGCACTGAAGCTTTCTTT; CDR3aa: CASSPDRGSTEAFF
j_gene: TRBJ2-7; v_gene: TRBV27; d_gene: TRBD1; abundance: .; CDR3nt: TGTGCCAGCAGGGATATGGACAGGGATCCCCACGAGCAGTACTTC; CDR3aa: CASRDMDRDPHEQYF
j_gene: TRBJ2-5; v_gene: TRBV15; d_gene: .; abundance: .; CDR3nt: TGTGCCACCAGTCACCGCGGAGCTACCAGGGAGACCCAGTACTTC; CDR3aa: CATSHRGATRETQYF
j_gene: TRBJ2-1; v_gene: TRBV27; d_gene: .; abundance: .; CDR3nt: TGTGCCAGCAGTTCCGGGACCCCCTACAATGAGCAGTTCTTC; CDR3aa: CASSSGTPYNEQFF
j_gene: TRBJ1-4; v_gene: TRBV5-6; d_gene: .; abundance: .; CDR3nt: TGTGCCAGCTCCCCGGAGGGGTCTGAAAAACTGTTTTTT; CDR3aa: CASSPEGSEKLFF
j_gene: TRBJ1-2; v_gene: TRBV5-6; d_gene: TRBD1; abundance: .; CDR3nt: TGTGCCAGCAGCTTGGTTATCCCCGCGGGCGGGACAGTGGAATATGGCTACACCTTC; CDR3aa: CASSLVIPAGGTVEYGYTF